This is a list of T cell receptor beta chains from one sample in a study of cytomegalovirus exposure and HLA in healthy donors. Clones were read by immunoSEQ multiplex PCR, and TCRdb kept only the in-frame ones, dropping some. The sample yields about 360,000 clones, 75% to 90% seen once. The sample consisted of PBMCs. The receptors here all came from a woman aged 18-29 years in good health and CMV-seronegative. Both conserved end residues are trimmed from each CDR3. Fields, in order: CDR3 protein, D gene, J gene, V gene. The D gene is left open where the match is weak.

ASTLYTEAF . TRBJ1-1 TRBV19
ASSDVGGRPLH . TRBJ1-6 TRBV6-1
ASSLVLSASSSYNEQF . TRBJ2-1 TRBV4-2
ASMGGGYEQF . TRBJ2-1 TRBV19
ASSLLAGGLADTQY TRBD2 TRBJ2-3 TRBV5-1
AKGQGAHQSGYT TRBD1 TRBJ1-2 TRBV25-1
ASSRARGYEQY TRBD1 TRBJ2-7 TRBV7-3
AWSHRRTVYEQY . TRBJ2-7 TRBV30
ASSGTGRLNEKLF . TRBJ1-4 TRBV28
ASSPRTGYYNEQF TRBD1 TRBJ2-1 TRBV9
ASCLRANYGYT . TRBJ1-2 TRBV28
ASSPRLGTEAF . TRBJ1-1 TRBV27
ASSPTPSGQGRGYT TRBD1 TRBJ1-2 TRBV27
ASSLGGSGLEQF TRBD2 TRBJ2-1 TRBV27
AWSDSAYEQY . TRBJ2-7 TRBV30
ASSVDRGWGYT TRBD1 TRBJ1-2 TRBV28
ASSIAGGSGEAF . TRBJ1-1 TRBV19
ASSVGFTDTQY . TRBJ2-3 TRBV9
ASSSGQVNYGYT TRBD1 TRBJ1-2 TRBV5-1
ASSIGTSSEQY TRBD2 TRBJ2-7 TRBV19
ASSSQLTGGYTEAF TRBD1 TRBJ1-1 TRBV7-9
ASSPSLGQGFYEQY TRBD1 TRBJ2-7 TRBV7-2
ASSIGADNNEQF . TRBJ2-1 TRBV19
ASSRRETQY . TRBJ2-5 TRBV7-9
AIVAGESYEQY . TRBJ2-7 TRBV2
SVEAEGFGGYT . TRBJ1-2 TRBV29-1
ASSEGRGRGPVQPQH TRBD1 TRBJ1-5 TRBV2
ASSQEVAGGSGETQY TRBD2 TRBJ2-5 TRBV4-1
ASSHYAGTGTFEAF TRBD1 TRBJ1-1 TRBV28